This T cell receptor beta chain was retrieved from a study of massively parallel sequencing of T cell beta chains (dated by TCRdb to about 2009). For the study in its entirety: The study profiled human TCR beta CDR3 diversity in peripheral blood using 5'-RACE, Illumina short-read sequencing and a dedicated short-read assembly strategy. What the research found in general, with its limitations: A unique TRBV gene could be assigned to only about 23,000 (approximately 70%) of the clonotypes. Among approximately 34,000 distinct clonotypes, around 63% of clonotypes but only 15% to 20% of assemblies were accounted for by single-copy clonotypes. Subsampling showed clonotype counts rising linearly with read number, indicating sequencing depth was far from saturation. CDR3 beta length ranged from 21 to 81 nucleotides, peaking at 45 nucleotides. Since the RNA was pooled from many donors, the results capture clonotype abundance averaged across the population rather than the repertoire of any individual. Most clonotypes (21,973 of 33,664) were supported by a single sequence read, which could in principle inflate apparent diversity. Preferential PCR amplification of some TRBV and TRBJ sequences may have skewed the reported gene usage frequencies. TRBV usage was found to range from 0.01% for TRBV17 to 24.6% for TRBV20-1, and TRBJ usage was found to range from 1.6% for TRBJ2-6 to around 17% for TRBJ2-1.

This clonotype was counted a few times. The antigen it recognizes is unknown. No much larger clonotype is one base removed from it; base qualities were not supplied. The donor pool was composed of approximately 400 males and 150 to 200 females, all aged roughly 18 to 40 years. From 165 liters of pooled peripheral blood, peripheral leukocyte polyA+ RNA was isolated. For starting material, the researchers used a commercial mRNA preparation made from normal human peripheral blood leukocytes pooled across under 700 individuals. The reads were generated on an Illumina Genome Analyzer II. Two rounds of nested PCR with TRBC1/TRBC2-specific primers produced a RACE product of about 520 bp, and the RACE product was then gel-purified. First-strand cDNA was made with a TRBC-specific primer plus a template-switching oligonucleotide, which provided a 5' anchor for RACE. Because the RACE amplicon was too long for direct short-read sequencing, the RACE amplicon was concatemerized by ligation and sheared by sonication. PAGE was used to isolate a size fraction of 100 to 300 bp, and that fraction then underwent shotgun sequencing on the Illumina platform. Sequencing on an Illumina GAII produced 18.8 million 36-nt reads and 21.7 million 50-nt single-end reads in separate runs. As for how the authors treated the data: Assembly of the approximately 43,000,000 pooled reads was done with iSSAKE, using the parameters -m 15, -o 2 and -r 0.7. De novo CDR3 beta assemblies were seeded by reads aligning to the ends of Ensembl TRBV gene predictions that carried unmatched junctional bases. Clonotype abundance was estimated from the number of matching assembled contigs rather than from raw read depth. Of the assembled clonotypes, approximately 2,000 (around 6%) had in-frame stop codons and were removed, leaving some 34,000 productive clonotypes. Of the 250 to 300 unique TCR sequences obtained by Sanger sequencing of cloned RACE products, around 75% were also present in the Illumina assembly. TCRdb cleaned the public reads at Q25 with fastp, built clones with MiXCR and kept in-frame beta chains. Each record represents a unique CDR3 protein, reported with the most common genes and DNA among its rows. The V and J calls and clone size come from TCRdb's table, not from the authors' own analysis. This sample comprises 4,300 or so distinct CDR3 sequences, less than 45% of them detected only once. Of the sample, less than 3.5% is held by the ten largest clones.

V and J lose 5 bases and 2 bases, and a span of 10 bases separates them. The germline V gene specifies MRHNA as CDR1 and SNTAGT as CDR2. Counted from cysteine to phenylalanine, this CDR3 has 15 amino acids. The only DNA kept is the CDR3, 45 bases in frame from the first base. This TCR derives from a pool of human donors in good health; the sample was commercial RNA pooled from many donors. The sample was commercial RNA from peripheral blood pooled from many donors. The chain was built from TRBV6-4 and TRBJ2-6; TRBD1 is possibly the D segment (5 matching bases). The CDR3 protein sequence reads: CASSRPGTGANVLTF. The sequenced DNA: TGTGCCAGCAGTCGACCAGGGACTGGGGCCAACGTCCTGACTTTC.